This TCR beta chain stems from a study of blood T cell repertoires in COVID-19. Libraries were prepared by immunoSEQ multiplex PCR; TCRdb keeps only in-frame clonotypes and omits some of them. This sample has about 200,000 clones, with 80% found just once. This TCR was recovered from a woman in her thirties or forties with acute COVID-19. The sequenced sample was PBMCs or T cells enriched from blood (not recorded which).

The CDR3 sequence is CASSPQGGIREQYF. The CDR3 DNA is TGTGCCAGCTCACCCCAGGGAGGGATTCGCGAGCAGTACTTC. V gene TRBV18 combines with J gene TRBJ2-7, with 7 bases matching TRBD2. The CDR3 consists of 14 residues. Germline V gene data show CDR1 as KGHSH and CDR2 as LQKENI. Trimming took 3 bases from V and 6 from J; bases not matched to a gene: 8.